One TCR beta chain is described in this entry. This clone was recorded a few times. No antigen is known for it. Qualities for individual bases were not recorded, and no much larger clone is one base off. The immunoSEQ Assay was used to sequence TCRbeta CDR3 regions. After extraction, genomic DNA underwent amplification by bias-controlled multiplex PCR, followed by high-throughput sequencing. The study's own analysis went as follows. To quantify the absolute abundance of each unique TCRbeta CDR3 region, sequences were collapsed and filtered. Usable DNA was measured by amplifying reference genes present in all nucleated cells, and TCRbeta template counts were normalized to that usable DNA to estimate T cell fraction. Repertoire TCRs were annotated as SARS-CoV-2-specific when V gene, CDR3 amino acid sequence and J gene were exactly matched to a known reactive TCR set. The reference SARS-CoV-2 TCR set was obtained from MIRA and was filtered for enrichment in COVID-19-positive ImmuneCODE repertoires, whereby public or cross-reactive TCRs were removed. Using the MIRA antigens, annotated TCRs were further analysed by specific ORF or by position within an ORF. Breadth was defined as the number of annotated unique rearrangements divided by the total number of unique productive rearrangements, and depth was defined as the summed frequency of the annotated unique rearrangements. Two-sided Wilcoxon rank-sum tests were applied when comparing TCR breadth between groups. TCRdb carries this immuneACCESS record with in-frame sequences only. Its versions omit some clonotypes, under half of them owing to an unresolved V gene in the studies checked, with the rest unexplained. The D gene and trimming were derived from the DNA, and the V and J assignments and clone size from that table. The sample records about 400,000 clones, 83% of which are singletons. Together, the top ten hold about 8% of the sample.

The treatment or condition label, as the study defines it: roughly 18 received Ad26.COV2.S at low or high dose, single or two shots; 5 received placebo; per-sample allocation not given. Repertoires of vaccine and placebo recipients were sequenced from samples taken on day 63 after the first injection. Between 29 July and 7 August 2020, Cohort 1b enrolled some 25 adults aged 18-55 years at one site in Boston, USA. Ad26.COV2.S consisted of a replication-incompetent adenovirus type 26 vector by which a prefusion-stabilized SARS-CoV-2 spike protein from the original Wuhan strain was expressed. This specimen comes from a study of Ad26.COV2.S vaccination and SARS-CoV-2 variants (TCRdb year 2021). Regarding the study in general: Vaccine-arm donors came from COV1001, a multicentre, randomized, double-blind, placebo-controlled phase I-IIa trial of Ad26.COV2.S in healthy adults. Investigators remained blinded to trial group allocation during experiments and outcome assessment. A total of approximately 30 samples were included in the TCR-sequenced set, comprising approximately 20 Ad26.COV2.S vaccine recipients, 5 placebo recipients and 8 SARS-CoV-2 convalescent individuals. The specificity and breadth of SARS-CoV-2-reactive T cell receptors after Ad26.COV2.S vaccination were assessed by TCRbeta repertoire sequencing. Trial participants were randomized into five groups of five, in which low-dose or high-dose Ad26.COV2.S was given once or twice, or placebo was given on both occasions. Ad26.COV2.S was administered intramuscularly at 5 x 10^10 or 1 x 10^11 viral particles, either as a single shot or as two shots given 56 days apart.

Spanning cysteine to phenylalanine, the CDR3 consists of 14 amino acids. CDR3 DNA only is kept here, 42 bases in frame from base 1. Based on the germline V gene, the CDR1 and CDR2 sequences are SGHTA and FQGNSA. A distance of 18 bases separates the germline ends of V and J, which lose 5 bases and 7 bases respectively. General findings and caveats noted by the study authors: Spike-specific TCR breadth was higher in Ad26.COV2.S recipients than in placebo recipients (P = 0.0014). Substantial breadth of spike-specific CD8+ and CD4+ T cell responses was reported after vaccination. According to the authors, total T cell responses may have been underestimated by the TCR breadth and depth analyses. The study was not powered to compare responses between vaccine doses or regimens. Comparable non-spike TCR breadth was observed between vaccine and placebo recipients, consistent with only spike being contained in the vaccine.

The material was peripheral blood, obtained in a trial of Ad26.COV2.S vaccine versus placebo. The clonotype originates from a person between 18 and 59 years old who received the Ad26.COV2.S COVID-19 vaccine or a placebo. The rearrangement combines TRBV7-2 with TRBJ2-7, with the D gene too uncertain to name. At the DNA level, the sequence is TGTGCCAGCAGCCCCGCGGTGCGCCCTGGAGAGCAGTACTTC. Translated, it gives CASSPAVRPGEQYF.